This passage covers 17 T cell receptor beta chains from one sample sequenced in a study of cytomegalovirus exposure and HLA in healthy donors. PCR amplification relied on 60 Vbeta primers (plus 13 Jbeta primers). Data came from immunoSEQ multiplex PCR; TCRdb stores just in-frame clones and leaves some out. This table has 250,000 to 350,000 clones, under 90% appearing once. Input material: PBMCs. The source of these receptors is a girl aged 2 to 10 in good health and CMV-seronegative.

This clone came up once. The chain has TRBV30 and TRBJ2-2; a weak D match, TRBD1 (6 bases). This CDR3 contains 13 residues. Per the germline V gene, CDR1 is GTSNPN and CDR2 is SVGIG (reference sequence). V lost 0 bases, J lost 4 bases, and 6 bases lay in between. Written as DNA, the CDR3 is TGTGCCTGGAGTGTACAGGGCACCGGGGAGCTGTTTTTT. Protein sequence: CAWSVQGTGELFF. The full variable domain, in which reference TRBV30 and TRBJ2-2 provide the parts outside the CDR3, is SQTIHQWPATLVQPVGSPLSLECTVEGTSNPNLYWYRQAAGRGLQLLFYSVGIGQISSEVPQNLSASRPQDRQFILSSKKLLLSDSGFYLCAWSVQGTGELFFGEGSRLTVL.

V gene TRBV5-1 combines with J gene TRBJ2-7; possible D gene TRBD1, 5 bases. V gave up 4 bases and J gave up 2 bases, with 16 bases separating them. Germline V gene sequence: CDR1 SGHRS, CDR2 YFSETQ. The CDR3 extends over 15 amino acids. CDR3 nucleotides: TGCGCCAGCAGCCCCGCCCAGGGATCGACCTACGAGCAGTACTTC. This sequence encodes CASSPAQGSTYEQYF. Based on the CDR3 plus reference TRBV5-1 and TRBJ2-7, the full variable domain is KAGVTQTPRYLIKTRGQQVTLSCSPISGHRSVSWYQQTPGQGLQFLFEYFSETQRNKGNFPGRFSGRQFSNSRSEMNVSTLELGDSALYLCASSPAQGSTYEQYFGPGTRLTVT.

As regards this clone: Additional DNA sequences in this sample encode the identical CDR3. V gene TRBV28 combines with J gene TRBJ2-1; no clear D. Germline-derived CDR1 and CDR2 are MDHEN and SYDVKM. This CDR3 has 11 residues. Trimming removed 6 bases at V and 8 bases at J, with 8 bases between. The CDR3 loop reads CASSLGDEQFF. The CDR3 DNA reads TGTGCCAGCAGCCTGGGCGATGAGCAGTTCTTC.

This clone was found once. The chain has TRBV4-1 and TRBJ1-1; no clear D. Trimming removed 1 base at V and 7 bases at J, with 13 bases between. Germline loops: CDR1 MGHRA, CDR2 YSYEKL. The CDR3 runs 14 residues. CDR3 loop: CASSQVLFGNEAFF. In DNA form, the CDR3 reads TGCGCCAGCAGCCAAGTCCTTTTCGGGAATGAAGCTTTCTTT.

CDR3 region: CAISEGGTSGTHEQFF. The CDR3 region has the DNA TGTGCCATCAGTGAGGGGGGGACTAGCGGGACCCATGAGCAGTTCTTC. The chain employs TRBV10-3 and TRBJ2-1; TRBD2 agrees at 13 bases. The CDR3 sequence is 16 residues long. Per the germline V gene, CDR1 is ENHRY and CDR2 is SYGVKD. Trimming cost V 2 bases and J 8 bases; bases outside gene matches: 6.

The chain joins TRBV6-1 to TRBJ2-1; the D gene is possibly TRBD2 (5 bases). Germline lookup yields CDR1 MNHNS and CDR2 SASEGT. Trimming cost V 2 bases and J 7 bases, with 18 bases left between them. This CDR3 is 16 amino acids long. The CDR3 region has the DNA TGTGCCAGCAGTGAACTCGGGAAGGGCCTGCGGAATGAGCAGTTCTTC. Protein sequence: CASSELGKGLRNEQFF.

This clone showed up just once. This rearrangement joins TRBV6-5 to TRBJ2-2, with a tentative D call TRBD2 (7 bases). Per the germline V gene, CDR1 is MNHEY and CDR2 is SVGAGI. Trimming shortened V by 0 bases and J by 4 bases, and 12 bases separated the two germline ends. The CDR3 has 16 amino acids. The CDR3 DNA reads TGTGCCAGCAGTTACTCGATGGGGGGGCGCACCGGGGAGCTGTTTTTT. As protein: CASSYSMGGRTGELFF.

The chain carries TRBV5-6 and TRBJ2-7; 9 bases agree with TRBD2. The germline V gene has CDR1 SGHDT and CDR2 YYEEEE. V dropped 6 bases and J dropped 4; count of bases not matched to a gene: 11. The CDR3 totals 15 residues. CDR3 region: CASTSPGLAFYEQYF. The CDR3 DNA follows: TGTGCCAGCACCTCACCGGGACTAGCTTTTTACGAGCAGTACTTC.

The chain has TRBV6-6 and TRBJ2-3, with 8 bases lining up with TRBD2. Unmatched junction bases numbered 14, after V lost 6 bases and J lost 6 bases. The V gene's germline CDR1 is MNHNY and CDR2 SVGAGI (reference sequence). The CDR3 has 16 amino acids. In nucleotides, the CDR3 is TGTGCCAGCAGACCCACCCCCAGCGGGAGATGGGATACGCAGTATTTT. Translated: CASRPTPSGRWDTQYF.

The V call is TRBV5-1, the J call TRBJ2-7; D possibly corresponds to TRBD1 (6 bases). V was clipped by 4 bases and J by 0 bases, with 14 bases between them. The CDR3 sequence is 15 residues long. Looked up from germline, CDR1 is SGHRS and CDR2 is YFSETQ. The DNA for the CDR3 is TGCGCCAGCAGCGCCGGACAGTCAAGCTCCTACGAGCAGTACTTC. Its translation: CASSAGQSSSYEQYF.

This clone occurred once. The J gene is TRBJ2-3, the V gene TRBV2; TRBD2 aligns across 9 bases. The germline V gene encodes CDR1 SNHLY and CDR2 FYNNEI. The length of the CDR3 is 17 residues. With 0 bases clipped from V and 6 bases from J, the junction kept 10 bases outside the gene matches. The DNA for the CDR3 is TGTGCCAGCAGTGAAGCGCTTGGCGGGAGGGCCATCGATACGCAGTATTTT. Its protein is CASSEALGGRAIDTQYF.

This clone was found a few times. The V gene is TRBV28, the J gene TRBJ2-3; 8 bases are a match to TRBD2. CDR1 MDHEN and CDR2 SYDVKM come from the germline V gene. This CDR3 has 16 residues. J lost 5 bases, V lost 5 bases, and 12 bases had no gene match. The CDR3 DNA reads TGTGCCAGCAGTCCCTCCCTCAGCGGGGGAGTAGATACGCAGTATTTT. Translating gives CASSPSLSGGVDTQYF.

V is TRBV6-5 and J is TRBJ1-3; no clear D gene. The germline V and J ends were trimmed by 4 bases and 1 base, with 8 bases remaining between them. Per the germline V gene, CDR1 is MNHEY and CDR2 is SVGAGI. CDR3 length: 14 amino acids. The CDR3: CASSSQISGNTIYF. In DNA, the CDR3 is TGTGCCAGCAGTTCCCAGATTTCTGGAAACACCATATATTTT.

The V gene is TRBV10-3, the J gene TRBJ1-1; no reliable D call. The CDR3 extends over 15 amino acids. V lost 0 bases, J lost 4 bases, and 12 bases lay in between. Germline-derived CDR1 and CDR2 are ENHRY and SYGVKD. This CDR3 reads CAISESRVSVTEAFF. The CDR3 coding sequence is TGTGCCATCAGTGAGTCGAGGGTCTCCGTCACTGAAGCTTTCTTT.

V and J are TRBV2 and TRBJ1-2; 8 bases are a match to TRBD1. Trimming at V came to 7 bases and at J to 13 bases, leaving 8 bases not matched to a gene. Germline loops: CDR1 SNHLY, CDR2 FYNNEI. This CDR3 is built from 11 residues. The CDR3 DNA sequence: TGTGCCAGCAATCGTCAGGGGGCCGTCACCTTC. Translation: CASNRQGAVTF.

The rearrangement links TRBV7-3 to TRBJ2-5; 7 bases fit TRBD2. The CDR3 length is 13 residues. Trimming cost V 5 bases and J 1 base; bases outside gene matches: 1. Germline V gene sequence: CDR1 SGHTA, CDR2 FQGTGA. DNA for the CDR3: TGTGCCAGCAGCCGCGGGGGCCAAGAGACCCAGTACTTC. The encoded protein is CASSRGGQETQYF. The variable domain in full, completed from reference TRBV7-3 and TRBJ2-5, reads GAGVSQTPSNKVTEKGKYVELRCDPISGHTALYWYRQSLGQGPEFLIYFQGTGAADDSGLPNDRFFAVRPEGSVSTLKIQRTERGDSAVYLCASSRGGQETQYFGPGTRLLVL.

The gene calls are TRBV30 and TRBJ2-1; 14 nucleotides match TRBD2. Germline assignment: CDR1 GTSNPN and CDR2 SVGIG (reference sequence). V lost 3 bases, J lost 15 bases, and 7 bases stayed unmatched. The length of the CDR3 is 13 residues. The CDR3 DNA follows: TGTGCCTGGAGCCGCGGGACTAGCGGGGGTGGGTTCTTC. Its translation: CAWSRGTSGGGFF.